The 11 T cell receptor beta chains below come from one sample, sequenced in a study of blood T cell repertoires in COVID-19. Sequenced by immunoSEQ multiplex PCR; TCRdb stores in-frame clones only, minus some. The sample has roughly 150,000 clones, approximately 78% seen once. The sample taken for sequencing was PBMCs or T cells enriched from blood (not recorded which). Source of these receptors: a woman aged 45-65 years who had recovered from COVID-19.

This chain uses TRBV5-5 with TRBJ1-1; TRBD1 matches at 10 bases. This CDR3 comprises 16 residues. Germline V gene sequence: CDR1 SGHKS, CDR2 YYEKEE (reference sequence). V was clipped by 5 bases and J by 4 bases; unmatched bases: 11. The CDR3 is CASSSGQGTVGTEAFF. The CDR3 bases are TGTGCCAGCAGTTCGGGACAGGGGACGGTTGGCACTGAAGCTTTCTTT.

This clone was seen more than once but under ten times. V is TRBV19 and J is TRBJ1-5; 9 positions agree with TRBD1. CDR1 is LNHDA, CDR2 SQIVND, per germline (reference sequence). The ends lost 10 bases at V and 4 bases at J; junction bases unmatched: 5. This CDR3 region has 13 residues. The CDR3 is CATTGTGNQPQHF. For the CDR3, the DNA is TGTGCCACTACAGGGACAGGGAATCAGCCCCAGCATTTT.

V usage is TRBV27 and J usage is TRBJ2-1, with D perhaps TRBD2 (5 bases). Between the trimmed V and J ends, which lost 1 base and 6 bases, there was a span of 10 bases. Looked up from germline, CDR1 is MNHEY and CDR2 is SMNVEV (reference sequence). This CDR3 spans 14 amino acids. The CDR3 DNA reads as TGTGCCAGCAGTTTATTGGCAGAGGGCAATGAGCAGTTCTTC. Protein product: CASSLLAEGNEQFF.

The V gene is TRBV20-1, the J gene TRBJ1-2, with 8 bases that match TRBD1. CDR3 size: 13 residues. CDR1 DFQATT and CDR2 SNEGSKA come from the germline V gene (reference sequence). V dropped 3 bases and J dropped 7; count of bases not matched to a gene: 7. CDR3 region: CSASRGQGAGYTF. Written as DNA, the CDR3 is TGCAGTGCTAGTCGTGGACAGGGAGCTGGCTACACCTTC.

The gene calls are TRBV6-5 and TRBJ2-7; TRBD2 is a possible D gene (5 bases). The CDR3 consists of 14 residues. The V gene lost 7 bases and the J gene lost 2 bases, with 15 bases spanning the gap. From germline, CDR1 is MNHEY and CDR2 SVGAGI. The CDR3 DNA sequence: TGTGCCAGCATCGAACGGGGATCGGCCTACGAGCAGTACTTC. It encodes CASIERGSAYEQYF.

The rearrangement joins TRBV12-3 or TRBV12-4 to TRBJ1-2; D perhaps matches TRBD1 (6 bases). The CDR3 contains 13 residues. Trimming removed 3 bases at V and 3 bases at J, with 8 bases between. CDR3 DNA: TGTGCCAGCAGTTTGAACAGGGACTATGGCTACACCTTC. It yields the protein CASSLNRDYGYTF.

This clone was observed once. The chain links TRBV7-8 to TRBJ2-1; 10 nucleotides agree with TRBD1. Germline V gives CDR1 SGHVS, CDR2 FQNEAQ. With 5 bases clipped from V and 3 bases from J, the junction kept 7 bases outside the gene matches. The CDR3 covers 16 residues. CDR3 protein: CASSLTGGAIYNEQFF. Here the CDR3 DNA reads TGTGCCAGCAGCCTGACAGGGGGCGCCATCTACAATGAGCAGTTCTTC.

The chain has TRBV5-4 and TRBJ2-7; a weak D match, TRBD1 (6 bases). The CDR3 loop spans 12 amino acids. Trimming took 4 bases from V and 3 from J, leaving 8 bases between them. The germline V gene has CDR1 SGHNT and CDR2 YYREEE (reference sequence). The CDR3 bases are TGTGCCAGCAGCAAACAGGGCTACGAGCAGTACTTC. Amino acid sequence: CASSKQGYEQYF.

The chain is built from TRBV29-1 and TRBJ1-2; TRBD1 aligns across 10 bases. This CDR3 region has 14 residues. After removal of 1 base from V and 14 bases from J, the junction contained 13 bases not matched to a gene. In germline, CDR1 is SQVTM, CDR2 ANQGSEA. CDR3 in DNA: TGCAGCGTTGAAGCCTGGGACAGGGGCCGTGGATCTACCTTC. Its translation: CSVEAWDRGRGSTF.

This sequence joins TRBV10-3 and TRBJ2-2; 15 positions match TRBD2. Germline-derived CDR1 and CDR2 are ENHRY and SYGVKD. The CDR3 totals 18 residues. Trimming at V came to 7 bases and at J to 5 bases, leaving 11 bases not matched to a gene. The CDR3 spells CAINRGLAGGAETGELFF. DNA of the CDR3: TGTGCCATCAACCGCGGACTAGCGGGGGGGGCGGAAACCGGGGAGCTGTTTTTT.

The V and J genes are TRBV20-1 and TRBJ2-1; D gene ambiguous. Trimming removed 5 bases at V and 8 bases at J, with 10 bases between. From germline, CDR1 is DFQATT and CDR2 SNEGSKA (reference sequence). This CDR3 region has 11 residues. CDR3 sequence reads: CSAWAQYEQFF. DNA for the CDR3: TGCAGTGCTTGGGCCCAGTATGAGCAGTTCTTC.